Sequencing of this T cell receptor beta chain was carried out in a study of T cell clonotyping in hematopoietic cell transplantation. Time point noted: recipient sample about 28 days before transplant, after cytoreduction. The germline V and J ends were trimmed by 0 bases and 5 bases, with 13 bases remaining between them. This CDR3 has 15 residues. CDR1 and CDR2 (germline): MNHEY, SMNVEV (reference sequence). Measured with immunoSEQ multiplex PCR; TCRdb has only the in-frame clones, and not every one. The sample lists roughly 27,000 clones, 65% to 90% occurring once. On this clone: What it binds is unknown.

Study-level results: Graft donor and pretransplant recipient Inverse Simpson Index values predicted broader posttransplant TCR diversity. After transplant, recipient diversity fell while pathologically expanded clonotypes grew through day 180. CD4 and CD8 repertoire contributions could not be separated without sorting.

The sequence derives from a woman aged 60-75 years with acute myeloid leukemia. Some clones in this sample may be carry-over from other donors' samples. V gene TRBV27 combines with J gene TRBJ2-5; TRBD1 might be the D (6 bases). Sequenced here: peripheral blood mononuclear cells, sampled before stem cell transplant. The CDR3: CASSLSPRGRETQYF. In nucleotides, the CDR3 is TGTGCCAGCAGTTTATCGCCCAGGGGTAGGGAGACCCAGTACTTC.